A selection of T cell receptor beta chains follows, all from one sample in a study of blood T cell repertoires in COVID-19. TCRdb's copy holds only in-frame clones and misses some; the assay was immunoSEQ multiplex PCR. Of about 220,000 clones listed, around 80% were seen once; the top ten hold 9.7%. The sample comprised peripheral blood. These receptor sequences come from a man aged 45-60 years with active or convalescent COVID-19. Both conserved end residues are part of each CDR3. The order of the fields is V gene, J gene, D gene, clone size, CDR3 DNA, CDR3 protein. D genes are given only for firm matches. Not every row has a clone size; where given, it reads once, few, many or a size class.

V: TRBV7-2; J: TRBJ1-2; D: -; size: -; DNA: TGTGCCAGCAGCTTAGTGGCCAGCGTCTATGGCTACACCTTC; CDR3: CASSLVASVYGYTF
V: TRBV3-1/TRBV3-2; J: TRBJ1-1; D: TRBD1; size: -; DNA: TGTGCCAGCAGCCCCAGGGGGCTGAACACTGAAGCTTTCTTT; CDR3: CASSPRGLNTEAFF
V: TRBV28; J: TRBJ2-7; D: -; size: once; DNA: TGTGCCAGCAGTCATTACGAGCAGTACTTC; CDR3: CASSHYEQYF
V: TRBV7-2; J: TRBJ1-2; D: -; size: -; DNA: TGTGCCAGCAGCTCCTATTCCTATGGCTACACCTTC; CDR3: CASSSYSYGYTF
V: TRBV19; J: TRBJ2-3; D: -; size: -; DNA: TGTGCCAGTAGTATTGGCTTCTCCGATACGCAGTATTTT; CDR3: CASSIGFSDTQYF
V: TRBV28; J: TRBJ2-7; D: TRBD2; size: -; DNA: TGTGCCAGCGGGGAAGTAGCGGGAGGGCCCCACGAGCAGTACTTC; CDR3: CASGEVAGGPHEQYF
V: TRBV3-1/TRBV3-2; J: TRBJ2-5; D: TRBD1; size: -; DNA: TGTGCCAGCAGCCTAACCAGCCAAACTACAGGGGGCTCTGAGACCCAGTACTTC; CDR3: CASSLTSQTTGGSETQYF
V: TRBV5-4; J: TRBJ2-3; D: -; size: -; DNA: TGTGCCAGCAGCTTGGCCGCGTCAGATACGCAGTATTTT; CDR3: CASSLAASDTQYF
V: TRBV15; J: TRBJ2-5; D: TRBD2; size: -; DNA: TGTGCCACCAGCAGGAAACAGAGCGGGGGCTCCGGAGAGACCCAGTACTTC; CDR3: CATSRKQSGGSGETQYF
V: TRBV2; J: TRBJ1-3; D: -; size: -; DNA: TGTGCCAGCAGTTTAGACAGCTACCTCTCTGGAAACACCATATATTTT; CDR3: CASSLDSYLSGNTIYF
V: TRBV7-9; J: TRBJ2-5; D: TRBD2; size: -; DNA: TGTGCCAGCAGCTTAGGACTAGCGGGAGTTGAAGAGACCCAGTACTTC; CDR3: CASSLGLAGVEETQYF
V: TRBV6-5; J: TRBJ1-1; D: -; size: few; DNA: TGTGCCAGCTTTCGGGGGAACTACTTGAACACTGAAGCTTTCTTT; CDR3: CASFRGNYLNTEAFF
V: TRBV10-3; J: TRBJ2-4; D: TRBD2; size: -; DNA: TGTGCCATCAGTGATGGACTAGCGGGAGTTTTCAAAAACATTCAGTACTTC; CDR3: CAISDGLAGVFKNIQYF